This is a list of T cell receptor beta chains from one sample in a study of T cells in Graves' hyperthyroidism and ophthalmopathy. Via MiXCR, TCRdb re-called the multiplex PCR reads, giving one row per CDR3 protein. Of about 580,000 distinct CDR3 sequences in the sample, approximately 14% were seen once. Material: blood. These receptors all stem from a woman in her twenties or thirties with Graves' hyperthyroidism that later progressed to Graves' ophthalmopathy. The CDR3 runs from the conserved cysteine through the conserved F or W. A D gene is named only where the DNA matches it firmly. Size values are once, few and many counts, or a class for expanded clones, and some rows have none.

D | J | V | size | DNA | CDR3
TRBD1 | TRBJ1-6 | TRBV9 | many | TGTGCCAGCAGCCTCGAGGGACAGGAGGTTTCACCCCTCCACTTT | CASSLEGQEVSPLHF
TRBD2 | TRBJ2-1 | TRBV7-9 | many | TGTGCCCTAGCGGGAGAAACAACGTACAATGAGCAGTTCTTC | CALAGETTYNEQFF
. | TRBJ1-4 | TRBV12-3/TRBV12-4 | many | TGTGCCAGTTGTCGCGCCGATAATGAAAAACTGTTTTTT | CASCRADNEKLFF
. | TRBJ2-6 | TRBV19 | many | TGTGCCAGTAGTACCTCCCCGAAGGGGATAGGGGCCAACGTCCTGACTTTC | CASSTSPKGIGANVLTF
. | TRBJ2-5 | TRBV6-1 | many | TGTGCCAGCAGTTTACAAAGAAGGGAGACCCAGTACTTC | CASSLQRRETQYF
TRBD1 | TRBJ1-5 | TRBV7-9 | many | TGTGCCAGCAGCAAATCCGGGACAGGGGCCAACCAGCCCCAGCATTTT | CASSKSGTGANQPQHF
. | TRBJ2-5 | TRBV7-9 | . | TGTGCCAGCAGCTTAGCGCGGCTTGACGGGTACCAAGAGACCCAGTACTTC | CASSLARLDGYQETQYF
. | TRBJ2-3 | TRBV5-1 | many | TGCGCCAGCAGGTTGCAGGACTCAGATACGCAGTATTTT | CASRLQDSDTQYF
. | TRBJ2-3 | TRBV6-5 | many | TGTGCCAGCAGTTACTCGAAGGGCGGGAGCACAGATACGCAGTATTTT | CASSYSKGGSTDTQYF
. | TRBJ1-2 | TRBV10-3 | many | TGTGCCATCACCCCGGGACAAGACTATGGCTACACCTTC | CAITPGQDYGYTF
. | TRBJ1-1 | TRBV3-1 | many | TGTGCCAGCAGCCGAATGAAGAACACTGAAGCTTTCTTT | CASSRMKNTEAFF
. | TRBJ2-7 | TRBV20-1 | many | TGCAGTGCTAGAGGCGGTGGTGGCGACGAGCAGTACTTC | CSARGGGGDEQYF
TRBD2 | TRBJ2-2 | TRBV3-1 | many | TGTGCCAGCAGCCAAGCCGCGGGACTAGCGGGGACGAACACCGGGGAGCTGTTTTTT | CASSQAAGLAGTNTGELFF
. | TRBJ2-7 | TRBV28 | many | TGTGCCAGCACCATCGACGGACCCTACGAGCAGTACTTC | CASTIDGPYEQYF
. | TRBJ1-5 | TRBV6-1 | many | TGTGCCAGCAGTGATTCAGGGGTGATACAGCCCCAGCATTTT | CASSDSGVIQPQHF
. | TRBJ2-2 | TRBV12-3/TRBV12-4 | many | TGTGCCAGCAGTTCCATGGTGACCGCCGGGACCGGGGAGCTGTTTTTT | CASSSMVTAGTGELFF
TRBD1 | TRBJ2-2 | TRBV24-1 | many | TGTGCCACCAGTGATTTGAGGACAGGGGTTGGCACCGGGGAGCTGTTTTTT | CATSDLRTGVGTGELFF